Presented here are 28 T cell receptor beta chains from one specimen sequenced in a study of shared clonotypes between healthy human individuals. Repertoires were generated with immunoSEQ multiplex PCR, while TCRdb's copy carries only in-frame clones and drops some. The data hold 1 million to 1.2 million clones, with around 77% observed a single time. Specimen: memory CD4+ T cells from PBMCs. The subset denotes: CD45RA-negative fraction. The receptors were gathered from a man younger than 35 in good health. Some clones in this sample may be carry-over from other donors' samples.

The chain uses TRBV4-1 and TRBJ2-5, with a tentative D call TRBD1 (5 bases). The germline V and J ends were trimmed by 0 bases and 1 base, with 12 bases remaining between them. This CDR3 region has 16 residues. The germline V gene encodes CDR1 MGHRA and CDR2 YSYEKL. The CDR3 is CASSQDQVGVQETQYF. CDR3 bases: TGCGCCAGCAGCCAAGATCAAGTAGGGGTCCAAGAGACCCAGTACTTC.

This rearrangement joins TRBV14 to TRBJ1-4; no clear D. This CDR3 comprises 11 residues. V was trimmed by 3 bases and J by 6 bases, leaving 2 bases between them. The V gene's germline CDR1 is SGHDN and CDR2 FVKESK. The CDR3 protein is CASSHYEKLFF. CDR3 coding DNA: TGTGCCAGCAGCCACTATGAAAAACTGTTTTTT.

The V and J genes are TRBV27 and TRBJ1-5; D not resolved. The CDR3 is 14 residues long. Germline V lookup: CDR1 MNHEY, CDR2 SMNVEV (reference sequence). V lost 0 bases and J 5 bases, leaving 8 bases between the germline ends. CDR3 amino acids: CASSLSKGYQPQHF. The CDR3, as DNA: TGTGCCAGCAGTTTATCGAAAGGGTATCAGCCCCAGCATTTT.

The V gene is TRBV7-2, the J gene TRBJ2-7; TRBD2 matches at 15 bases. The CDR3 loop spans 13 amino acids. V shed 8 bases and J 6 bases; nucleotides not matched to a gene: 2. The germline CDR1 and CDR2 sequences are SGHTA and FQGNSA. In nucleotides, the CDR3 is TGTGCCAGCGGACTAGCGGGAGGGCCCGAGCAGTACTTC. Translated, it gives CASGLAGGPEQYF. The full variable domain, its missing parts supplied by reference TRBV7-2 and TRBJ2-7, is GAGVSQSPSNKVTEKGKDVELRCDPISGHTALYWYRQSLGQGLEFLIYFQGNSAPDKSGLPSDRFSAERTGGSVSTLTIQRTQQEDSAVYLCASGLAGGPEQYFGPGTRLTVT.

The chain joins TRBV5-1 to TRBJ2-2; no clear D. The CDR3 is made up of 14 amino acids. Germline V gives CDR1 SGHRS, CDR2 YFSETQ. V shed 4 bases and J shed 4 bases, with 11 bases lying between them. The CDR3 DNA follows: TGCGCCAGCAGCCGTCAACAGACCACCGGGGAGCTGTTTTTT. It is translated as CASSRQQTTGELFF.

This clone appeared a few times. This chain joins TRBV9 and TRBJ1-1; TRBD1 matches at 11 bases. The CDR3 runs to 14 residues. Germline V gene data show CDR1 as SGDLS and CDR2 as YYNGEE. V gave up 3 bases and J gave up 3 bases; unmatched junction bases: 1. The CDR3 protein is CASSGGQGDTEAFF. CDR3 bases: TGTGCCAGCAGCGGGGGACAGGGGGACACTGAAGCTTTCTTT.

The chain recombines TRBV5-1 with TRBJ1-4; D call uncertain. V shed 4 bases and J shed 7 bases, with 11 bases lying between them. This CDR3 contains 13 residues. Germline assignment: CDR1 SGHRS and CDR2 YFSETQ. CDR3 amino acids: CASSPVVGEKLFF. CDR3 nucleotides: TGCGCCAGCAGCCCCGTCGTGGGTGAAAAACTGTTTTTT.

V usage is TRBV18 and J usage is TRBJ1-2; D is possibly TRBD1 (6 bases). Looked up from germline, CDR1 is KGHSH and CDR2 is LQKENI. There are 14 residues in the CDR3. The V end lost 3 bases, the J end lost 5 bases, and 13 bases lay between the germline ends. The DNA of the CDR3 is TGTGCCAGCTCACCGTCAGGGGTAGGATATGGCTACACCTTC. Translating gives CASSPSGVGYGYTF.

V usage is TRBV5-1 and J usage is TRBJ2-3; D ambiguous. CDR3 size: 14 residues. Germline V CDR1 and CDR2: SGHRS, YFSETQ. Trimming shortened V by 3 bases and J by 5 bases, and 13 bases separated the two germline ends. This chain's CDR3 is CASSSNNQKDTQYF. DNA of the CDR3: TGCGCCAGCAGCTCCAATAACCAGAAAGATACGCAGTATTTT.

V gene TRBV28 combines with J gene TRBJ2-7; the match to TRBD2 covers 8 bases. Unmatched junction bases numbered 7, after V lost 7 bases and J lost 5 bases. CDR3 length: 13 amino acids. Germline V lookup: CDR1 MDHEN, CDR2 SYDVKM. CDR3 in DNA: TGTGCCAGCACCTCCGGGGGGGTTAACGAGCAGTACTTC. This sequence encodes CASTSGGVNEQYF.

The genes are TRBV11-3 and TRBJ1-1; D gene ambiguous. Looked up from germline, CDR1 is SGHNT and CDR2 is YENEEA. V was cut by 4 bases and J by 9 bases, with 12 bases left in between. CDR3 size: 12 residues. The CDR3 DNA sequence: TGTGCCAGCAGCTCGGGCCACCGGCAAGCTTTCTTT. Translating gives CASSSGHRQAFF.

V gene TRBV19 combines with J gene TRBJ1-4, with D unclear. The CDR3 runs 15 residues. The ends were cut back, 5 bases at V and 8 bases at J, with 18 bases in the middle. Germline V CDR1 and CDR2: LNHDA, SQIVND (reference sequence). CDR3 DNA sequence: TGTGCCAGTAGTCCCGCCGGGTTCGTGGGAGAAAAACTGTTTTTT. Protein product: CASSPAGFVGEKLFF.

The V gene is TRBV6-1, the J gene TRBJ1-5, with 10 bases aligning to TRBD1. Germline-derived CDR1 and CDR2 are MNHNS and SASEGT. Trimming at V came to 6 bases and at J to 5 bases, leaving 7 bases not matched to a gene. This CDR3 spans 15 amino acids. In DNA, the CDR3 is TGTGCCAGCAGCCGGACAGGGGGGTCGGATCAGCCCCAGCATTTT. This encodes CASSRTGGSDQPQHF.

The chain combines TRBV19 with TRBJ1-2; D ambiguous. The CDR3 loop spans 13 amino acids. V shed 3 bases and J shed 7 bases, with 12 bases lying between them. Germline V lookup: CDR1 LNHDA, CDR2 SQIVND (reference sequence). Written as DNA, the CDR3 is TGTGCCAGTAGTATCGGCACTCCCGGTGGCTACACCTTC. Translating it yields CASSIGTPGGYTF.

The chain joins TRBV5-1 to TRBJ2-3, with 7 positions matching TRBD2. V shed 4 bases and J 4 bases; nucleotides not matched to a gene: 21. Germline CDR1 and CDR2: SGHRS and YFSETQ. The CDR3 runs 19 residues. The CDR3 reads CASSTNRGLVSSSADTQYF. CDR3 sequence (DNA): TGCGCCAGCAGCACGAATAGAGGACTAGTCAGTTCGAGCGCAGATACGCAGTATTTT.

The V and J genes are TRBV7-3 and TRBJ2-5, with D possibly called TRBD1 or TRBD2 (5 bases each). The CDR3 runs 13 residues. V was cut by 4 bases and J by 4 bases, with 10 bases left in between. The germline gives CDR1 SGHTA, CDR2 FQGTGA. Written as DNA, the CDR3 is TGTGCCAGCAGCTGGGGACCATTAGAGACCCAGTACTTC. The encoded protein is CASSWGPLETQYF.

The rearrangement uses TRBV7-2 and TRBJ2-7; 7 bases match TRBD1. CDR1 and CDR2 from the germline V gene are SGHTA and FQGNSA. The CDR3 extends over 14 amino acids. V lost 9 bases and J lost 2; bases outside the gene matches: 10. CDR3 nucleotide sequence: TGTGCCAGTGCCAGAGGGGACAGAGCCTACGAGCAGTACTTC. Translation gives CASARGDRAYEQYF.

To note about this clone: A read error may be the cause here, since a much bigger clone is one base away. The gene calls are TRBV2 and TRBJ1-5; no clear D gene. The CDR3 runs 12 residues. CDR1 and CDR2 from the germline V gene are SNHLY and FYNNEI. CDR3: CASKWSNQLQHF. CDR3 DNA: TGTGCCAGCAAATGGAGCAATCAGCTCCAGCATTTT.

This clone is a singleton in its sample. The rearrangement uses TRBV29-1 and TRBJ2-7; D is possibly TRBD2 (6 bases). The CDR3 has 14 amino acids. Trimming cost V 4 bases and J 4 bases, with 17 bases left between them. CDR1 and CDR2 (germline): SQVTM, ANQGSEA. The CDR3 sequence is CSVGPRGGIYEQYF. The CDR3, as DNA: TGCAGCGTTGGCCCCCGGGGAGGAATTTACGAGCAGTACTTC.

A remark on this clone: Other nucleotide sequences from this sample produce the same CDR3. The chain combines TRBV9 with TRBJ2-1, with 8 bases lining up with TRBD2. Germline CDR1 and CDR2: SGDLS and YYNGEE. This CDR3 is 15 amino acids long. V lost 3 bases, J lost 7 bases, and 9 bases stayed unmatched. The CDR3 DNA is TGTGCCAGCAGCGGCGGACTAGCTGGTAATAATGAGCAGTTCTTC. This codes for CASSGGLAGNNEQFF.

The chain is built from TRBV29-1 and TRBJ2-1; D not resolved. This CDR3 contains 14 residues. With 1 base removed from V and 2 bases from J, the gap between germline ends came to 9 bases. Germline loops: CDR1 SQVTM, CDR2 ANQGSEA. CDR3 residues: CSVEGVRTYNEQFF. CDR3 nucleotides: TGCAGCGTTGAAGGAGTTAGGACCTACAATGAGCAGTTCTTC.

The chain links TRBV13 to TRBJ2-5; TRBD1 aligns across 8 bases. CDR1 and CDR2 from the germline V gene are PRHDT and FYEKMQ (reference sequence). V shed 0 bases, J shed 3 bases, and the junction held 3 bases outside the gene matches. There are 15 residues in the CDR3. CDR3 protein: CASSLGTGDKETQYF. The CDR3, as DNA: TGTGCCAGCAGCTTAGGGACAGGGGATAAAGAGACCCAGTACTTC.

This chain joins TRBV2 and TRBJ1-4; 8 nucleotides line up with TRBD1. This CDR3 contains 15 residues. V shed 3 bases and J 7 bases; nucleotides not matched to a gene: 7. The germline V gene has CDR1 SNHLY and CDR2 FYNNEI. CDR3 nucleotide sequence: TGTGCCAGCAGTGAGACGTCAGGGGGCGGTGAAAAACTGTTTTTT. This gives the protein CASSETSGGGEKLFF.

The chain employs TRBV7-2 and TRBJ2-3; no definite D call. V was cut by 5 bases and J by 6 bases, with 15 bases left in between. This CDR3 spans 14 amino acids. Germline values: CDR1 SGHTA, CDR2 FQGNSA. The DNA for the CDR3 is TGTGCCAGCAGCACGGGCCGACCCCCGGATACGCAGTATTTT. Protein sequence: CASSTGRPPDTQYF.

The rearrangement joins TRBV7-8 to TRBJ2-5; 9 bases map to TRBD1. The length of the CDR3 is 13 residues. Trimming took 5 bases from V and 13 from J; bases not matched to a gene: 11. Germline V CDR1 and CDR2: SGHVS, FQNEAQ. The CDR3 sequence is CASSQRDRVFGYF. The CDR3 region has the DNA TGTGCCAGCAGCCAGAGGGACAGGGTCTTTGGGTACTTC.

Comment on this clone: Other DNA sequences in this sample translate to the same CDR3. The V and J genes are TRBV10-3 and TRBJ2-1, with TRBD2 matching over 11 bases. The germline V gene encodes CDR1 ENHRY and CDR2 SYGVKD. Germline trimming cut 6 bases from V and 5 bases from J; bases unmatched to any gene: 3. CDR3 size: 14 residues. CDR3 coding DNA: TGTGCCATCAGAGGGACTAGCGGCGACAATGAGCAGTTCTTC. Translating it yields CAIRGTSGDNEQFF.

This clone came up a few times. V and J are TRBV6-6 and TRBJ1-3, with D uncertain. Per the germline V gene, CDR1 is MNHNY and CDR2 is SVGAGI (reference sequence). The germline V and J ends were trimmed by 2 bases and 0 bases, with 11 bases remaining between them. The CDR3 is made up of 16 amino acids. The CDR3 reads CASSYGQAASGNTIYF. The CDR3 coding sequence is TGTGCCAGCAGTTACGGTCAGGCCGCCTCTGGAAACACCATATATTTT.

As DNA, the CDR3 is TGTGCCAGCAGCTGGTGGAGGCAGGGCGCTAGGAATGAGCAGTTCTTC. Translated: CASSWWRQGARNEQFF. V usage is TRBV11-2 and J usage is TRBJ2-1, with D perhaps given as TRBD1 or TRBD2 (5 bases each). Trimming removed 4 bases from V and 7 bases from J, with 20 bases in between. CDR1 SGHAT and CDR2 FQNNGV come from the germline V gene. This CDR3 has 16 amino acids.